A single sample is the source of the 21 T cell receptor beta chains below, sequenced in a study of T-cell memory formation after mild COVID-19. MiXCR, applied by TCRdb to the 5' RACE reads, yields one record per CDR3 protein. Among 550,000 to 700,000 distinct CDR3 sequences, under 20% were seen once, and the ten largest hold around 12%. Sequencing input: PBMCs or a T cell subset sorted from them (not recorded which). These receptors were taken from an adult woman who had mild COVID-19 (a few samples of this study predate the infection). Cell type and time point are not known.

The chain links TRBV15 to TRBJ1-5; D is ambiguous. From germline, CDR1 is LNHNV and CDR2 YYDKDF (reference sequence). Deletions cut 8 bases from V and 7 bases from J, with 15 bases between. The CDR3 contains 13 residues. CDR3 sequence (DNA): TGTGCCACCCGAGACGGCGGAAGGCAGCCCCAGCATTTT. Translation: CATRDGGRQPQHF.

This clonotype was detected only a few times. This rearrangement joins TRBV9 to TRBJ2-2, with D maybe TRBD1 (6 bases). The V end lost 0 bases, the J end lost 1 base, and 10 bases lay between the germline ends. The CDR3 runs to 16 residues. CDR1 and CDR2 (germline): SGDLS, YYNGEE. CDR3 region: CASSVAIRGNTGELFF. As DNA, the CDR3 is TGTGCCAGCAGCGTAGCAATCAGGGGGAACACCGGGGAGCTGTTTTTT.

This clonotype was seen a few times. The rearrangement links TRBV7-9 to TRBJ1-1; weak D call: TRBD1 (6 bases). Germline assignment: CDR1 SEHNR and CDR2 FQNEAQ (reference sequence). The CDR3 totals 11 residues. V lost 5 bases to trimming and J lost 8 bases, with 9 bases between them. In DNA form, the CDR3 reads TGTGCCAGCAGCGACGACAGGGAAGCTTTCTTT. It is translated as CASSDDREAFF.

Only a few counts were recorded for this clonotype. This chain joins TRBV7-3 and TRBJ2-4; perhaps TRBD2 as D (6 bases). Germline V gives CDR1 SGHTA, CDR2 FQGTGA. This CDR3 region has 14 residues. Trimming took 2 bases from V and 6 from J, leaving 11 bases between them. The CDR3 here is CASSLGGSGNIQYF. CDR3 DNA sequence: TGTGCCAGCAGCTTAGGGGGGTCGGGAAACATTCAGTACTTC.

V gene TRBV5-1 combines with J gene TRBJ2-3; D unclear. Germline CDR1 reads SGHRS; CDR2 reads YFSETQ. The V end lost 2 bases, the J end lost 2 bases, and 12 bases lay between the germline ends. CDR3 length equals 15 residues. The chain's CDR3 is CASSFAGSHTDTQYF. The CDR3 DNA reads as TGCGCCAGCAGCTTCGCCGGGTCCCACACAGATACGCAGTATTTT.

Only a few counts were recorded for this clonotype. The V and J genes are TRBV5-4 and TRBJ1-6; weak D call: TRBD1 (6 bases). The CDR3 has 14 amino acids. CDR1 is SGHNT and CDR2 is YYREEE in the germline V gene (reference sequence). V was pared by 4 bases and J by 7 bases, with 12 bases between. CDR3 nucleotide sequence: TGTGCCAGCAGCCCGGACAGTCTAAATTCACCCCTCCACTTT. The encoded protein is CASSPDSLNSPLHF.

The rearrangement links TRBV12-3 or TRBV12-4 to TRBJ2-3, with 9 bases lining up with TRBD2. V gave up 8 bases and J gave up 9 bases; unmatched junction bases: 9. The CDR3 is 13 amino acids. The CDR3 DNA is TGTGCCAGCCTTCGCGCGGGGGGGGAGACGCAGTATTTT. As protein: CASLRAGGETQYF.

A few counts support this clonotype. Here the CDR3 DNA reads TGTGCCAGCAGTCAAAGACTAGCGGGGGGGCGAAATACGCAGTATTTT. Amino acids: CASSQRLAGGRNTQYF. V gene TRBV6-2 or TRBV6-3 combines with J gene TRBJ2-3; 14 positions match TRBD2. CDR1 and CDR2 from the germline V gene are MNHEY and SVGEGT. The CDR3 spans 16 residues. The junction had 8 bases not matched to a gene; V was cut back by 5 bases and J by 7 bases.

This sequence joins TRBV12-5 and TRBJ2-2; D not certain. The germline V gene encodes CDR1 LGHNT and CDR2 FRNRAP. The CDR3 extends over 12 amino acids. Trimming removed 7 bases at V and 1 base at J, with 4 bases between. CDR3 in DNA: TGTGCTAGTGAAAAGAACACCGGGGAGCTGTTTTTT. Amino acid sequence: CASEKNTGELFF.

V and J are TRBV20-1 and TRBJ2-2; 12 bases are a match to TRBD1. There are 15 residues in the CDR3. Germline CDR1 is DFQATT and CDR2 is SNEGSKA (reference sequence). The junction had 3 bases not matched to a gene; V was cut back by 2 bases and J by 5 bases. The CDR3 DNA sequence: TGCAGTGCTAGACCGGGACAGGGGGCTACCGGGGAGCTGTTTTTT. Protein: CSARPGQGATGELFF.

In this sample, this clonotype turned up a few times. The chain carries TRBV7-3 and TRBJ2-2; D uncertain. V lost 5 bases to trimming and J lost 6 bases, with 16 bases between them. Germline V gives CDR1 SGHTA, CDR2 FQGTGA. The CDR3 consists of 15 residues. CDR3 amino acids: CASSPLSPSAGELFF. Written as DNA, the CDR3 is TGTGCCAGCAGCCCTCTGAGTCCTTCGGCCGGGGAGCTGTTTTTT.

This clonotype appeared a few times. This chain links TRBV7-3 with TRBJ2-1; 12 bases agree with TRBD2. With 5 bases clipped from V and 9 bases from J, the junction kept 8 bases outside the gene matches. Germline assignment: CDR1 SGHTA and CDR2 FQGTGA. The CDR3 contains 15 residues. In nucleotides, the CDR3 is TGTGCCAGCAGCAGACTAGCGGGAGTGGGAAGTGAGCAGTTCTTC. Its translation: CASSRLAGVGSEQFF.

V and J are TRBV7-8 and TRBJ2-1; D is ambiguous. V was pared by 5 bases and J by 9 bases, with 11 bases between. The CDR3 has 12 residues. Germline CDR1 is SGHVS and CDR2 is FQNEAQ. The CDR3 DNA reads TGTGCCAGCAGCCCAGAGGCCACTGAGCAGTTCTTC. It encodes CASSPEATEQFF.

This clonotype was observed a handful of times. The chain joins TRBV7-9 to TRBJ2-7; D tentatively fits TRBD1 or TRBD2 (5 bases each). The V gene lost 7 bases and the J gene lost 6 bases, with 13 bases spanning the gap. The CDR3 contains 12 residues. Germline lookup yields CDR1 SEHNR and CDR2 FQNEAQ (reference sequence). The DNA for the CDR3 is TGTGCCAGCATGAGGGGAGCGTCCGAGCAGTACTTC. As protein: CASMRGASEQYF.

This clonotype was seen a handful of times. The J gene is TRBJ2-7, the V gene TRBV4-1; TRBD2 matches 10 bases. The CDR3 length is 15 residues. Germline V lookup: CDR1 MGHRA, CDR2 YSYEKL. Losses at the gene ends were 1 base for V and 4 bases for J; bases not matched to a gene: 4. The CDR3, as DNA: TGCGCCAGCAGCCAAGCACCTAGCGGGGGTTACGAGCAGTACTTC. It encodes CASSQAPSGGYEQYF.

The chain has TRBV13 and TRBJ1-1; TRBD1 is a possible D gene (5 bases). The CDR3 contains 14 residues. Trimming shortened V by 5 bases and J by 0 bases, and 10 bases separated the two germline ends. Germline loops: CDR1 PRHDT, CDR2 FYEKMQ (reference sequence). The CDR3 sequence: CASSRQLMNTEAFF. CDR3 sequence (DNA): TGTGCCAGCAGCCGACAGCTTATGAACACTGAAGCTTTCTTT.

V gene TRBV7-9 combines with J gene TRBJ2-1; possible D gene TRBD2, 5 bases. This CDR3 has 14 amino acids. Germline CDR1 reads SEHNR; CDR2 reads FQNEAQ (reference sequence). Between the trimmed V and J ends, which lost 3 bases and 5 bases, there was a span of 11 bases. This CDR3 reads CASSFPGKDNEQFF. The CDR3 DNA follows: TGTGCCAGCAGCTTTCCCGGGAAGGACAATGAGCAGTTCTTC.

The chain joins TRBV30 to TRBJ1-1; 7 bases map to TRBD1. The ends lost 3 bases at V and 4 bases at J; junction bases unmatched: 5. Per germline, CDR1 GTSNPN and CDR2 SVGIG (reference sequence). The CDR3 is 13 residues long. The CDR3 region has the DNA TGTGCCTGGAGGGTTCCAGGGGGCACTGAAGCTTTCTTT. Translation gives CAWRVPGGTEAFF.

This clonotype was picked up a small number of times. V and J are TRBV11-2 and TRBJ1-5; no definite D call. CDR3 length equals 16 residues. The V end lost 5 bases, the J end lost 4 bases, and 18 bases lay between the germline ends. Germline V gene data show CDR1 as SGHAT and CDR2 as FQNNGV. The CDR3 protein is CASSLQTSTGNQPQHF. CDR3 coding DNA: TGTGCCAGCAGCCTCCAAACTAGTACGGGGAATCAGCCCCAGCATTTT.

The chain's CDR3 is CSASWDTDNEQFF. The CDR3 region has the DNA TGCAGTGCTAGTTGGGACACCGACAATGAGCAGTTCTTC. The chain is built from TRBV20-1 and TRBJ2-1; maybe TRBD1 (6 bases). The CDR3 runs 13 residues. Germline lookup yields CDR1 DFQATT and CDR2 SNEGSKA (reference sequence). The V and J ends lost 3 bases and 5 bases respectively, with 11 bases between them.

This clonotype was observed a handful of times. V and J are TRBV10-3 and TRBJ2-3, with 9 bases aligning to TRBD1. In germline, CDR1 is ENHRY, CDR2 SYGVKD. V lost 6 bases and J lost 5; bases outside the gene matches: 3. The CDR3 consists of 13 residues. The CDR3 DNA reads TGTGCCATCAGGGTGGACAGGGGAGATACGCAGTATTTT. Translated: CAIRVDRGDTQYF.